These 15 T cell receptor beta chains were sequenced from one sample in a study of post-analysis software for immune sequencing data. Presence of unique molecular identifiers characterized the TCR beta cDNA libraries. TCRdb re-called the PCR reads through MiXCR, storing one row per CDR3 protein. The sample carries under 900,000 distinct CDR3 sequences, about 57% recorded once. Their target antigens are unknown. Study findings and constraints: Controls had lower frequencies than patients of four or five TRBV segments, which included TRBV5-6, TRBV5-1 and TRBV20-1.

Input material: blood. These receptors were taken from a girl aged 10-17 years with multiple sclerosis.

This clonotype occurred a few times. The chain uses TRBV9 and TRBJ2-5; TRBD2 matches at 9 bases. There are 16 residues in the CDR3. Germline-derived CDR1 and CDR2 are SGDLS and YYNGEE. Trimming removed 1 base from V and 1 base from J; junction bases left unmatched: 5. The CDR3: CASSVPASGTQETQYF. The CDR3 DNA reads TGTGCCAGCAGCGTACCGGCTAGCGGGACCCAAGAGACCCAGTACTTC.

This clonotype was detected once. The V gene is TRBV20-1, the J gene TRBJ2-1; weak D call: TRBD2 (6 bases). This CDR3 comprises 15 residues. Germline CDR1 reads DFQATT; CDR2 reads SNEGSKA (reference sequence). Trimming left V 0 bases short and J 9 bases short, with 18 bases between. CDR3 sequence (DNA): TGCAGTGCTAGAGAACGGGTCTGGGCGGGACGTGAGCAGTTCTTC. Translated, it gives CSARERVWAGREQFF.

This chain uses TRBV10-3 with TRBJ2-1; no definite D call. The V end lost 2 bases, the J end lost 7 bases, and 6 bases lay between the germline ends. CDR1 is ENHRY and CDR2 is SYGVKD in the germline V gene. CDR3 length equals 12 residues. The CDR3 loop is CAISEVRNEQFF. CDR3 DNA sequence: TGTGCCATCAGTGAGGTTAGGAATGAGCAGTTCTTC.

This chain uses TRBV5-1 with TRBJ2-7; D is tentatively TRBD1 or TRBD2 (5 bases each). This CDR3 has 15 amino acids. Germline values: CDR1 SGHRS, CDR2 YFSETQ. V was trimmed by 1 base and J by 4 bases, leaving 15 bases between them. In DNA form, the CDR3 reads TGCGCCAGCAGCTTGTGGTCGGGACCTACGTACGAGCAGTACTTC. Residues: CASSLWSGPTYEQYF.

The CDR3 DNA reads as TGTGCCAGCAGCCTGACTAGCGGGAGGGTGGCCCAGTACTTC. Its protein is CASSLTSGRVAQYF. The rearrangement uses TRBV12-3 or TRBV12-4 and TRBJ2-5, with 14 nucleotides matching TRBD2. Unmatched junction bases numbered 6, after V lost 6 bases and J lost 9 bases. This CDR3 region has 14 residues.

The chain employs TRBV9 and TRBJ2-1; D unresolved. Germline V gives CDR1 SGDLS, CDR2 YYNGEE. The V gene lost 2 bases and the J gene lost 3 bases, with 6 bases spanning the gap. The CDR3 has 13 amino acids. CDR3 protein: CASSVAHYNEQFF. Written as DNA, the CDR3 is TGTGCCAGCAGCGTGGCGCACTACAATGAGCAGTTCTTC.

V usage is TRBV7-2 and J usage is TRBJ2-3; D perhaps matches TRBD2 (5 bases). Between the trimmed V and J ends, which lost 7 bases and 1 base, there was a span of 9 bases. Germline CDR1 is SGHTA and CDR2 is FQGNSA. The CDR3 is 13 residues long. The CDR3 region has the DNA TGTGCCAGCACCGCGGGTGGCACAGATACGCAGTATTTT. Translating gives CASTAGGTDTQYF.

This sequence joins TRBV5-1 and TRBJ2-7, with D possibly being TRBD1 or TRBD2 (5 bases each). The CDR3 has 15 amino acids. CDR1 and CDR2 (germline): SGHRS, YFSETQ. The ends were cut back, 1 base at V and 5 bases at J, with 16 bases in the middle. The CDR3 DNA is TGCGCCAGCAGCTTGTCGATGGGGGTATCCCACGAGCAGTACTTC. Translating gives CASSLSMGVSHEQYF.

The chain is built from TRBV5-1 and TRBJ1-4; no clear D gene. V was clipped by 4 bases and J by 0 bases, with 4 bases between them. The CDR3 is made up of 13 amino acids. The germline CDR1 and CDR2 sequences are SGHRS and YFSETQ. The CDR3 region is CASSTATNEKLFF. CDR3 in DNA: TGCGCCAGCAGCACGGCAACTAATGAAAAACTGTTTTTT.

V gene TRBV7-6 combines with J gene TRBJ2-7; D may correspond to TRBD1 or TRBD2 (6 bases each). This CDR3 contains 15 residues. The V and J ends lost 2 bases and 1 base respectively, with 12 bases between them. Germline V lookup: CDR1 SGHVS, CDR2 FNYEAQ. The CDR3, as DNA: TGTGCCAGCAGCTTAAAGGGGGGAGGATCCTACGAGCAGTACTTC. It encodes CASSLKGGGSYEQYF.

The rearrangement uses TRBV29-1 and TRBJ1-2; D not resolved. The CDR3 runs to 12 residues. Between the trimmed V and J ends, which lost 7 bases and 5 bases, there was a span of 14 bases. Germline lookup yields CDR1 SQVTM and CDR2 ANQGSEA. In nucleotides, the CDR3 is TGCAGCGCCGTCCCGGACGGGTATGGCTACACCTTC. Protein product: CSAVPDGYGYTF.

The J gene is TRBJ2-5, the V gene TRBV29-1; TRBD2 matches at 8 bases. The J call may be faulty, since TRBJ2-7 better matches the DNA end. CDR1 is SQVTM, CDR2 ANQGSEA, per germline. The length of the CDR3 is 14 residues. CDR3 region: CSVGALAGRYEQYF. CDR3 sequence (DNA): TGCAGCGTTGGAGCCCTAGCGGGCAGATACGAGCAGTACTTC.

The V and J genes are TRBV5-1 and TRBJ2-5, with 7 bases that match TRBD1. The trim removed 5 bases at V and 1 base at J, leaving 5 bases unmatched. CDR3 length equals 14 residues. Germline V gene data show CDR1 as SGHRS and CDR2 as YFSETQ. The CDR3, as DNA: TGCGCCAGCAGATCAGGGACAGCCCAAGAGACCCAGTACTTC. It encodes CASRSGTAQETQYF.

The table lists this clonotype with a few counts. J is TRBJ2-7 and V is TRBV6-5; D is uncertain. The V gene's germline CDR1 is MNHEY and CDR2 SVGAGI. The V and J ends lost 5 bases and 4 bases respectively, with 12 bases between them. The CDR3 is 13 amino acids. CDR3 loop: CASSIRTDYEQYF. DNA for the CDR3: TGTGCCAGCAGTATTCGGACGGATTACGAGCAGTACTTC.

This clonotype was detected many times. V usage is TRBV12-3 or TRBV12-4 and J usage is TRBJ2-7; a weak D match, TRBD1 (6 bases). The CDR3 is 15 residues long. V was pared by 7 bases and J by 2 bases, with 18 bases between. CDR3 region: CASTPGQGTTYEQYF. CDR3 nucleotide sequence: TGTGCCAGCACCCCCGGGCAGGGGACGACCTACGAGCAGTACTTC.